Presented here are 8 T cell receptor beta chains from one specimen sequenced in a study of shared clonotypes between healthy human individuals. Measured with immunoSEQ multiplex PCR; TCRdb has only the in-frame clones, and not every one. Counted here are approximately 2.1 million clones, approximately 93% occurring once; the ten biggest clones make up around 0.4%. Sequencing used naive CD4+ T cells from PBMCs. Subset meaning: CD45RA+ positively selected. The origin of the receptors is a man younger than 35 in good health. Some clones in this sample may be carry-over from other donors' samples.

The chain carries TRBV6-4 and TRBJ2-1; 12 positions match TRBD2. Germline V gene sequence: CDR1 MRHNA, CDR2 SNTAGT. This CDR3 region has 17 residues. V lost 4 bases, J lost 6 bases, and 10 bases stayed unmatched. The CDR3 region has the DNA TGTGCCAGCAGTGTAGGTTTGGGACTAGCGGGTCGCAATGAGCAGTTCTTC. Translating it yields CASSVGLGLAGRNEQFF.

The CDR3 loop is CASSPARNNEQFF. CDR3 DNA: TGTGCCAGCAGCCCCGCTCGGAACAATGAGCAGTTCTTC. This chain connects TRBV7-3 to TRBJ2-1; D is uncertain. CDR3 length: 13 residues. V gave up 5 bases and J gave up 5 bases, with 10 bases separating them. Germline loops: CDR1 SGHTA, CDR2 FQGTGA.

The genes are TRBV5-4 and TRBJ2-7; D is perhaps TRBD2 (6 bases). The V end lost 4 bases, the J end lost 3 bases, and 17 bases lay between the germline ends. The germline V gene encodes CDR1 SGHNT and CDR2 YYREEE (reference sequence). The CDR3 spans 15 residues. The CDR3 region has the DNA TGTGCCAGCAGCCCCAAGCGGGCAAAGAGCTACGAGCAGTACTTC. Amino acid sequence: CASSPKRAKSYEQYF.

This clone occurred once. J is TRBJ2-2 and V is TRBV5-1; a possible D gene is TRBD2 (5 bases). Germline loops: CDR1 SGHRS, CDR2 YFSETQ. This CDR3 has 14 residues. Trimming left V 5 bases short and J 6 bases short, with 14 bases between. CDR3 sequence: CASRRFERSGELFF. The CDR3 DNA sequence: TGCGCCAGCAGGAGGTTCGAGCGGTCCGGGGAGCTGTTTTTT.

The chain couples TRBV19 to TRBJ2-1; 8 bases fit TRBD2. Germline assignment: CDR1 LNHDA and CDR2 SQIVND (reference sequence). The CDR3 sequence is 15 residues long. Germline trimming cut 11 bases from V and 4 bases from J; bases unmatched to any gene: 13. This chain's CDR3 is CASIRSGLGYNEQFF. CDR3 DNA sequence: TGTGCCTCTATTCGATCGGGACTAGGGTACAATGAGCAGTTCTTC.

V and J are TRBV7-2 and TRBJ2-5, with D unresolved. V lost 5 bases and J 5 bases, leaving 12 bases between the germline ends. CDR3 length equals 13 residues. CDR1 SGHTA and CDR2 FQGNSA come from the germline V gene. For the CDR3, the DNA is TGTGCCAGCAGCCCAAAAGTAGGGGAGACCCAGTACTTC. Its translation is CASSPKVGETQYF.

The rearrangement uses TRBV4-1 and TRBJ1-2; D gene uncertain. Germline CDR1 reads MGHRA; CDR2 reads YSYEKL. V was pared by 2 bases and J by 2 bases, with 12 bases between. CDR3 length equals 15 residues. The CDR3 DNA follows: TGCGCCAGCAGCCAAACTTTAGGACTCAACTATGGCTACACCTTC. It yields the protein CASSQTLGLNYGYTF.

The genes are TRBV9 and TRBJ2-3; 8 bases line up with TRBD1. Germline lookup yields CDR1 SGDLS and CDR2 YYNGEE. The CDR3 sequence is 15 residues long. Trimming took 3 bases from V and 4 from J; bases not matched to a gene: 7. The CDR3, as DNA: TGTGCCAGCAGCGGACAGGGGAGGATCCCAGATACGCAGTATTTT. Its protein is CASSGQGRIPDTQYF. The variable domain in full, completed from reference TRBV9 and TRBJ2-3, reads DSGVTQTPKHLITATGQRVTLRCSPRSGDLSVYWYQQSLDQGLQFLIQYYNGEERAKGNILERFSAQQFPDLHSELNLSSLELGDSALYFCASSGQGRIPDTQYFGPGTRLTVL.